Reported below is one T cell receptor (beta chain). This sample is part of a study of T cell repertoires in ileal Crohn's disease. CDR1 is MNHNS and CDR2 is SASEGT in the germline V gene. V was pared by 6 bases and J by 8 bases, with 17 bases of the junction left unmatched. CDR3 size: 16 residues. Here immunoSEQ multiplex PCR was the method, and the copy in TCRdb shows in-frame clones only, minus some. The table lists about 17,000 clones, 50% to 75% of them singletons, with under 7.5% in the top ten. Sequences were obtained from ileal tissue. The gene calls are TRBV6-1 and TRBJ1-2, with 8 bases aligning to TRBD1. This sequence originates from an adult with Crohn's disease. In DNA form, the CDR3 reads TGTGCCAGCAGCGAACTTGCCCACAGGGGGACGCAAGGCTACACCTTC. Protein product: CASSELAHRGTQGYTF.